Following are 27 T cell receptor beta chains from one sample sequenced in a study of shared clonotypes between healthy human individuals (dated by TCRdb to 2018 to 2020). For the CD8 naive samples, CD45RO-negative cells were positively selected for CCR7, yielding a CD45RA+CCR7+ population from which TemRA cells were excluded. Receptor libraries were prepared by the immunoSEQ multiplex PCR assay. The clones in this table, taken by TCRdb from immuneACCESS, are in-frame only. Not every clone is retained; where verified, under half of the shortfall comes from an unresolved V gene, and the cause of the rest is unknown. This sample has about 590,000 clones in its table, and around 95% of those were observed once. Of the sample, around 0.11% is held by the ten largest clones. The sample consisted of naive CD8+ T cells sorted from blood. The intended sense of this specimen's cell subset or site label: CD45RA+CCR7+. All receptors derive from a woman aged 25 to 39 in good health.

The chain employs TRBV27 and TRBJ2-1; 11 positions match TRBD2. There are 15 residues in the CDR3. Losses at the gene ends were 7 bases for V and 7 bases for J; bases not matched to a gene: 9. Germline V gene data show CDR1 as MNHEY and CDR2 as SMNVEV (reference sequence). The CDR3 region is CASTPFTSGSNEQFF. The CDR3 DNA sequence: TGTGCCAGCACCCCCTTTACTAGCGGGAGTAATGAGCAGTTCTTC.

A note on this clone: At the DNA level, this CDR3 is encoded by other sequences in the same sample as well. The chain uses TRBV27 and TRBJ2-5; D gene uncertain. In germline, CDR1 is MNHEY, CDR2 SMNVEV (reference sequence). The CDR3 runs 11 residues. Trimming removed 6 bases from V and 0 bases from J, with 2 bases in between. CDR3 loop: CASRYQETQYF. CDR3 DNA sequence: TGTGCCAGCAGGTACCAAGAGACCCAGTACTTC.

The V and J genes are TRBV19 and TRBJ1-5; 9 bases are a match to TRBD1. V trimming: 7 bases; J trimming: 0 bases; junction bases outside the gene matches: 7. CDR1 is LNHDA and CDR2 is SQIVND in the germline V gene (reference sequence). The CDR3 loop spans 16 amino acids. The chain's CDR3 is CASTPGQGPSNQPQHF. The DNA for the CDR3 is TGTGCCAGTACTCCGGGACAGGGACCTAGCAATCAGCCCCAGCATTTT.

The rearrangement links TRBV25-1 to TRBJ2-7, with 8 bases identical to TRBD2. The germline V gene has CDR1 MGHDK and CDR2 SYGVNS. J was trimmed by 3 bases and V by 5 bases; bases with no gene match: 15. The CDR3 has 17 amino acids. This CDR3 reads CASSKSPSLADGYEQYF. CDR3 DNA sequence: TGTGCCAGCAGTAAGTCCCCCTCACTAGCGGACGGCTACGAGCAGTACTTC.

The gene calls are TRBV27 and TRBJ2-7; TRBD1 aligns across 7 bases. Trimming took 4 bases from V and 4 from J; bases not matched to a gene: 7. Germline values: CDR1 MNHEY, CDR2 SMNVEV (reference sequence). The CDR3 length is 14 residues. CDR3: CASSSTGMTYEQYF. The DNA of the CDR3 is TGTGCCAGCAGTTCGACAGGGATGACGTACGAGCAGTACTTC.

This chain connects TRBV6-6 to TRBJ2-7, with TRBD1 matching 10 bases. CDR1 and CDR2 from the germline V gene are MNHNY and SVGAGI (reference sequence). CDR3 size: 14 residues. Trimming at V came to 2 bases and at J to 4 bases, leaving 2 bases not matched to a gene. This CDR3 reads CASSYGTGAYEQYF. In DNA form, the CDR3 reads TGTGCCAGCAGTTACGGGACAGGGGCTTACGAGCAGTACTTC.

V gene TRBV6-1 combines with J gene TRBJ1-5, with D hard to call. The CDR3 loop spans 15 amino acids. V shed 1 base and J shed 7 bases, with 14 bases lying between them. Germline assignment: CDR1 MNHNS and CDR2 SASEGT. The CDR3 sequence is CASSEEAYQRQPQHF. The CDR3 region has the DNA TGTGCCAGCAGTGAAGAGGCATACCAGCGGCAGCCCCAGCATTTT.

The genes are TRBV6-5 and TRBJ2-5; perhaps TRBD1 as D (7 bases). The CDR3 covers 14 residues. V lost 6 bases and J 3 bases, leaving 14 bases between the germline ends. CDR1 is MNHEY, CDR2 SVGAGI, per germline. The CDR3 DNA reads TGTGCCAGCAGAATACAGGGGAGGAAAGAGACCCAGTACTTC. Protein sequence: CASRIQGRKETQYF.

The chain carries TRBV14 and TRBJ1-5; D remains unclear. The germline gives CDR1 SGHDN, CDR2 FVKESK. This CDR3 region has 13 residues. The V end lost 4 bases, the J end lost 9 bases, and 13 bases lay between the germline ends. The CDR3 DNA follows: TGTGCCAGCAGCCTAATTTCACGACTGCCCCAGCATTTT. Its translation: CASSLISRLPQHF.

The genes are TRBV7-8 and TRBJ2-3; the match to TRBD2 covers 7 bases. The germline V gene encodes CDR1 SGHVS and CDR2 FQNEAQ. Unmatched junction bases numbered 9, after V lost 0 bases and J lost 6 bases. The CDR3 loop spans 16 amino acids. CDR3 DNA: TGTGCCAGCAGCTTAGCGGCAGCGGGACCTCTTGATACGCAGTATTTT. Protein product: CASSLAAAGPLDTQYF.

As DNA, the CDR3 is TGTGCCAGCAGTTTTTCAGGGGGCGCTGGGGGCTACACCTTC. Residues: CASSFSGGAGGYTF. The genes are TRBV27 and TRBJ1-2; 8 bases align to TRBD1. CDR1 is MNHEY, CDR2 SMNVEV, per germline (reference sequence). After removal of 3 bases from V and 8 bases from J, the junction contained 8 bases not matched to a gene. The CDR3 runs to 14 residues.

This clone was counted a few times. The chain carries TRBV27 and TRBJ1-5; D uncertain. This CDR3 region has 13 residues. Germline assignment: CDR1 MNHEY and CDR2 SMNVEV (reference sequence). V was shortened by 3 bases and J by 5 bases, with 8 bases between the two germline ends. Here the CDR3 reads CASSFGTDQPQHF. CDR3 DNA: TGTGCCAGCAGTTTCGGTACGGATCAGCCCCAGCATTTT.

The chain uses TRBV5-5 and TRBJ2-5, with D tentatively TRBD1 (6 bases). Germline CDR1 and CDR2: SGHKS and YYEKEE (reference sequence). The V end was cut by 4 bases, the J end by 5 bases, with 12 bases between. The CDR3 is 13 amino acids. The CDR3 bases are TGTGCCAGCAGCCGGACAGCGGTGGAGACCCAGTACTTC. Encoded protein: CASSRTAVETQYF.

The genes are TRBV4-1 and TRBJ2-6; TRBD1 matches at 8 bases. CDR3 size: 16 residues. CDR1 is MGHRA, CDR2 YSYEKL, per germline. The J segment lost 0 bases and the V segment lost 8 bases, leaving 6 bases of the junction unmatched. The CDR3 loop is CASGDRSSSGANVLTF. CDR3 nucleotides: TGCGCCAGCGGGGACAGGAGCTCCTCTGGGGCCAACGTCCTGACTTTC.

The chain combines TRBV14 with TRBJ2-7, with unresolved D. The V gene's germline CDR1 is SGHDN and CDR2 FVKESK. CDR3 length equals 12 residues. V lost 4 bases and J 6 bases, leaving 10 bases between the germline ends. The CDR3 DNA reads as TGTGCCAGCAGCCGGACCCCTCCCGAGCAGTACTTC. Translation gives CASSRTPPEQYF.

This chain joins TRBV28 and TRBJ1-1; TRBD1 aligns across 8 bases. Germline-derived CDR1 and CDR2 are MDHEN and SYDVKM. The ends lost 6 bases at V and 4 bases at J; junction bases unmatched: 4. This CDR3 has 13 amino acids. The CDR3 reads CASSDRGGTEAFF. CDR3 coding DNA: TGTGCCAGCAGCGACAGGGGTGGCACTGAAGCTTTCTTT.

This rearrangement joins TRBV27 to TRBJ2-5; D may correspond to TRBD1 or TRBD2 (5 bases each). CDR1 is MNHEY and CDR2 is SMNVEV in the germline V gene (reference sequence). The V and J ends lost 5 bases and 5 bases respectively, with 15 bases between them. The CDR3 contains 14 residues. The CDR3 bases are TGTGCCAGCAGTCCCGGGGCCCTGCCGGAGACCCAGTACTTC. The encoded protein is CASSPGALPETQYF.

The chain is built from TRBV19 and TRBJ2-3; 7 nucleotides match TRBD1. This CDR3 comprises 14 residues. CDR1 and CDR2 (germline): LNHDA, SQIVND (reference sequence). V lost 1 base and J lost 4; bases outside the gene matches: 2. The CDR3 is CASSIVQGADTQYF. CDR3 nucleotides: TGTGCCAGTAGTATAGTCCAGGGGGCAGATACGCAGTATTTT.

This sequence joins TRBV19 and TRBJ2-1; D is perhaps TRBD1 (5 bases). This CDR3 is 14 amino acids long. The V end lost 0 bases, the J end lost 4 bases, and 7 bases lay between the germline ends. Germline V lookup: CDR1 LNHDA, CDR2 SQIVND (reference sequence). CDR3 in amino acids: CASSIETGYNEQFF. For the CDR3, the DNA is TGTGCCAGTAGTATAGAAACAGGATACAATGAGCAGTTCTTC. Variable domain in full (rest from reference TRBV19 and TRBJ2-1): DGGITQSPKYLFRKEGQNVTLSCEQNLNHDAMYWYRQDPGQGLRLIYYSQIVNDFQKGDIAEGYSVSREKKESFPLTVTSAQKNPTAFYLCASSIETGYNEQFFGPGTRLTVL.

The rearrangement links TRBV10-2 to TRBJ2-7; 10 positions match TRBD1. This CDR3 region has 14 residues. J was trimmed by 4 bases and V by 5 bases; bases with no gene match: 5. The germline gives CDR1 WSHSY, CDR2 SAAADI. DNA for the CDR3: TGCGCCAGCAGTCGGGGACAGGGGTGGTACGAGCAGTACTTC. It yields the protein CASSRGQGWYEQYF.

The J gene is TRBJ2-7, the V gene TRBV4-1, with D uncertain. The germline CDR1 and CDR2 sequences are MGHRA and YSYEKL. With 1 base removed from V and 1 base from J, the gap between germline ends came to 11 bases. CDR3 length equals 15 residues. This CDR3 reads CASSQVPTKSYEQYF. The CDR3 coding sequence is TGCGCCAGCAGCCAAGTCCCGACAAAATCCTACGAGCAGTACTTC.

This chain links TRBV4-1 with TRBJ2-7; D remains unclear. This CDR3 spans 14 amino acids. The germline gives CDR1 MGHRA, CDR2 YSYEKL. The germline V and J ends were trimmed by 0 bases and 2 bases, with 8 bases remaining between them. The CDR3 reads CASSQEWSAYEQYF. CDR3 DNA: TGCGCCAGCAGCCAAGAATGGAGCGCCTACGAGCAGTACTTC.

The genes are TRBV27 and TRBJ2-1; D not resolved. Trimming took off 1 base at V and 5 bases at J, with 9 bases between the two ends. CDR3 length: 14 amino acids. Germline CDR1 reads MNHEY; CDR2 reads SMNVEV (reference sequence). In DNA, the CDR3 is TGTGCCAGCAGTTTATGGTCCACCCACAATGAGCAGTTCTTC. It is translated as CASSLWSTHNEQFF.

The chain recombines TRBV7-5 with TRBJ1-1. TRBV7-5 is a documented pseudogene. This CDR3 spans 12 amino acids. The DNA of the CDR3 is TGTGTCAGGAATCCCTTGAACACTGAAGCTTTCTTT. Protein product: CVRNPLNTEAFF.

V is TRBV4-1 and J is TRBJ2-1; D call uncertain. Trimming took off 1 base at V and 7 bases at J, with 5 bases between the two ends. Looked up from germline, CDR1 is MGHRA and CDR2 is YSYEKL. The CDR3 extends over 12 amino acids. CDR3 nucleotide sequence: TGCGCCAGCAGCCAAGGGGTAAATGAGCAGTTCTTC. Translation gives CASSQGVNEQFF.

The chain has TRBV7-9 and TRBJ2-7; D may be TRBD2 (5 bases). Germline V lookup: CDR1 SEHNR, CDR2 FQNEAQ (reference sequence). The CDR3 has 14 residues. The V gene lost 5 bases and the J gene lost 2 bases, with 13 bases spanning the gap. CDR3 bases: TGTGCCAGCAGCCAACGAGCGGAGACCTACGAGCAGTACTTC. It is translated as CASSQRAETYEQYF.

The chain is built from TRBV27 and TRBJ2-2, with TRBD1 identical over 11 bases. CDR1 is MNHEY and CDR2 is SMNVEV in the germline V gene (reference sequence). V trimming: 5 bases; J trimming: 6 bases; junction bases outside the gene matches: 8. The CDR3 totals 16 residues. In DNA, the CDR3 is TGTGCCAGCAGTCCACAGCTGGGACAGGGGGCCGGGGAGCTGTTTTTT. It is translated as CASSPQLGQGAGELFF.